Listed here is a single T cell receptor (beta chain). Its antigen is undetermined. Assay: immunoSEQ multiplex PCR; the TCRdb copy retains only in-frame clones and omits some. The sample contains some 130,000 clones, around 85% of which appear only once. This specimen belongs to a study of T cell responses to AZD1222 COVID-19 vaccine. Study-level findings and limits: Donors skewed white British and female; clonal diversity was possibly underestimated.

The material sequenced was peripheral blood, taken 28 days after the second dose of the MenACWY control vaccine. The TCR sequence derives from an adult who received the MenACWY meningococcal vaccine as a control.

In DNA form, the CDR3 reads TGTGCCAGCGGACAGACATCCACCTACGAGCAGTACTTC. This gives the protein CASGQTSTYEQYF. The J gene is TRBJ2-7, the V gene TRBV27; the D gene is possibly TRBD1 (6 bases). V was shortened by 8 bases and J by 2 bases, with 13 bases between the two germline ends. The CDR3 consists of 13 residues. Germline V lookup: CDR1 MNHEY, CDR2 SMNVEV (reference sequence).